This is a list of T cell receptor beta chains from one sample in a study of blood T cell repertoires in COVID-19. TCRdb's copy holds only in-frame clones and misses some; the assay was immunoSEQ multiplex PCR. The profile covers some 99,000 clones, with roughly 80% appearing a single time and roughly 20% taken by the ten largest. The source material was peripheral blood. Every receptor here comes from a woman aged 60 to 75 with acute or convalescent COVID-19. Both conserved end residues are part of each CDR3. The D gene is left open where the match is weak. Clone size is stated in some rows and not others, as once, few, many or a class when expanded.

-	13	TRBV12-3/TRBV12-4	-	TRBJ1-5	CASSFVSNQPQHF	TGTGCCAGCAGTTTTGTAAGCAATCAGCCCCAGCATTTT
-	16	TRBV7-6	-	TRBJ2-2	CASSLARGRQGGELFF	TGTGCCAGCAGCTTAGCCCGGGGGCGACAGGGCGGGGAGCTGTTTTTT
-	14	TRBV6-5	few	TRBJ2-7	CASTPQGISYEQYF	TGTGCCAGCACCCCCCAGGGGATCTCCTACGAGCAGTACTTC
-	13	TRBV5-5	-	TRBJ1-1	CASSEDPGDPAFF	TGTGCCAGCAGCGAAGACCCAGGGGATCCAGCTTTCTTT
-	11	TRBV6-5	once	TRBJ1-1	CASSYRGEAFF	TGTGCCAGCAGTTACCGGGGTGAAGCTTTCTTT
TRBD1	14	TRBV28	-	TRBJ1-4	CASTQGGRDEKLFF	TGTGCCAGCACCCAGGGGGGTAGGGATGAAAAACTGTTTTTT
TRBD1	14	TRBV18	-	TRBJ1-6	CASNRQGKDSPLHF	TGTGCCAGTAATCGACAGGGGAAAGATTCACCCCTCCACTTT
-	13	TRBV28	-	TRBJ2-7	CASSSGQSYEQYF	TGTGCCAGCAGTTCTGGACAGAGCTACGAGCAGTACTTC
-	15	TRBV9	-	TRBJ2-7	CASSLQLGTTYEQYF	TGTGCCAGCAGCCTCCAACTAGGGACAACCTACGAGCAGTACTTC
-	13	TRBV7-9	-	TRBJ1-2	CASSLRDGYGYTF	TGTGCCAGCAGCTTACGGGATGGGTATGGCTACACCTTC